This T cell receptor beta chain appears in the sequencing data of a study of OX40 agonist ivuxolimab in advanced cancers. Study as a whole: Melanoma, hepatocellular carcinoma, head and neck or renal cell cancer occurred in dose-escalation patients. Study observations and caveats: Average numbers of expanded clones were greater in CD8+ T cells than in CD4+.

About this clone itself: What it recognizes is unknown.

V dropped 5 bases and J dropped 0 bases, with 7 bases sitting between them. The CDR3 spans 13 residues. Germline V gives CDR1 MNHNY, CDR2 SVGAGI (reference sequence). TCRdb keeps only in-frame clones here, not all; method: immunoSEQ multiplex PCR. The sample yields around 60,000 clones, 65% to 85% seen once. The source is an adult with an advanced solid tumor such as melanoma, head and neck, liver or kidney cancer. Sequences were derived from CD4+ or CD8+ T cells sorted from blood, sampled in a trial of the OX40 agonist ivuxolimab. The chain combines TRBV6-6 with TRBJ1-2; D gene uncertain. The CDR3 protein is CASSIAANYGYTF. The CDR3 bases are TGTGCCAGCAGTATAGCGGCTAACTATGGCTACACCTTC.